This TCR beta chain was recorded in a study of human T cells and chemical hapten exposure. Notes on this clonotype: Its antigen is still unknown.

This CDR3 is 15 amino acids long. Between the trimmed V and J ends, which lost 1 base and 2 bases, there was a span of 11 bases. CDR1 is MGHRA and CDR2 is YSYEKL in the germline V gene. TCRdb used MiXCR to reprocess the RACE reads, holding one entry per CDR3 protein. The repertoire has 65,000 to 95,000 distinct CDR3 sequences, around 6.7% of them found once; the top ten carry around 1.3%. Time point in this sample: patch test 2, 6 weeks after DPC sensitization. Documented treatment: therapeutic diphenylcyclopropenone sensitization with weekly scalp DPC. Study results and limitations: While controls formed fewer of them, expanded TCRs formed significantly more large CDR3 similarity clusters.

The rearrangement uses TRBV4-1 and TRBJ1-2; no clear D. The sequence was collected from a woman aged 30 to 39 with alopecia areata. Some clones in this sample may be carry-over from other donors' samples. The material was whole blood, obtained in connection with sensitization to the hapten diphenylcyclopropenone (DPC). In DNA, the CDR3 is TGCGCCAGCAGCCAAGGTCTCGGGGAAAACTATGGCTACACCTTC. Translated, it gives CASSQGLGENYGYTF.